This record looks at one TCR beta chain sequence and its context. Its target is not known. The sample belongs to a study of blood T cells in healthy people across ages. V lost 4 bases, J lost 7 bases, and 20 bases lay in between. CDR3 length: 15 amino acids. Germline CDR1 reads SGHTA; CDR2 reads FQGNSA. For the second PCR, which ran for roughly 6 to 11 cycles, a sample-barcoded 5' primer and a J-beta primer mix were used. Each CDR3 protein gets one entry after TCRdb re-called the 5' RACE reads with MiXCR. The sample gives roughly 1.9 million distinct CDR3 sequences, roughly two fifths of which show up once; more than 20% is in the top ten. Broader study findings: Strongly correlated with naive T cell percentage was TCR beta diversity. In long-lived donors, naive CD4+ cell counts and diversity exceeded those of aged donors. TCR beta diversity per million T cells fell roughly linearly with age.

The source material was blood. The TCR was taken from a human donor in good health. The chain combines TRBV7-2 with TRBJ2-7, with D possibly called TRBD1 or TRBD2 (5 bases each). The CDR3 nucleotides are TGTGCCAGCAGCTCCGCATGGGACGATGTGGGGGAGCAGTACTTC. Protein sequence: CASSSAWDDVGEQYF.